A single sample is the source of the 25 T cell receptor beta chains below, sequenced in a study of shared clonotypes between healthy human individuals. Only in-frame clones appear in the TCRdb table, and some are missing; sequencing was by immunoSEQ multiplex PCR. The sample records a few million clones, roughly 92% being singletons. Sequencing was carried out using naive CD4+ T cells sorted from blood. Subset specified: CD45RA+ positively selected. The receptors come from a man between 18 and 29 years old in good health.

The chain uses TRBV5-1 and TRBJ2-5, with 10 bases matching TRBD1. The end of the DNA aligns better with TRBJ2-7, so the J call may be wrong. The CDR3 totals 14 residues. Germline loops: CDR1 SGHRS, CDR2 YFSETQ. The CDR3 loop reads CASSRTGGVYEQYF. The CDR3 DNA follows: TGCGCCAGCAGCCGGACAGGGGGAGTCTACGAGCAGTACTTC.

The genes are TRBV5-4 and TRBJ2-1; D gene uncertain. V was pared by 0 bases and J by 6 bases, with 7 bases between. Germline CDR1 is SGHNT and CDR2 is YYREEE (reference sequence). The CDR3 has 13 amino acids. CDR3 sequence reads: CASSLDWANEQFF. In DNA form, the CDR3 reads TGTGCCAGCAGCTTGGATTGGGCCAATGAGCAGTTCTTC.

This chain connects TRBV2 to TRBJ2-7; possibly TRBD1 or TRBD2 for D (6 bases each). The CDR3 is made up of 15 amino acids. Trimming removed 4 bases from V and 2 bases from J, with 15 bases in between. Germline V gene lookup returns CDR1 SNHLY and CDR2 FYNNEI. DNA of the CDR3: TGTGCCAGCAGTGGGGGGGACACAAGTACCTACGAGCAGTACTTC. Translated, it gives CASSGGDTSTYEQYF.

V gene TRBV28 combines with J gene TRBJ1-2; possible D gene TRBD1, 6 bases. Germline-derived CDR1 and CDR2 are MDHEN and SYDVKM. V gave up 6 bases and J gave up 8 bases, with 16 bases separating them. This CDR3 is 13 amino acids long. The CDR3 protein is CASRQGRGLGYTF. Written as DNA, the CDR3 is TGTGCCAGCAGGCAGGGCCGGGGGCTAGGCTACACCTTC.

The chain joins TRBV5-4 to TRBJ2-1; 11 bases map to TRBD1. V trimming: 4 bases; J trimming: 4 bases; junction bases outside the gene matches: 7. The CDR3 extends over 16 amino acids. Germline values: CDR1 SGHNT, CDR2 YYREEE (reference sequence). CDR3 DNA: TGTGCCAGCAGCCAGGGCGGGACAGGGGGATACAATGAGCAGTTCTTC. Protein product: CASSQGGTGGYNEQFF.

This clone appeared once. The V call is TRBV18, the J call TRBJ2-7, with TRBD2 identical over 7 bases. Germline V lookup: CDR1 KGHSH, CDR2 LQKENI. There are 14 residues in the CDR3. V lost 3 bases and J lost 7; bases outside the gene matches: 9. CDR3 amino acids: CASSPRDGTTEQYF. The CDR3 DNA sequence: TGTGCCAGCTCACCCCGGGACGGGACTACGGAGCAGTACTTC.

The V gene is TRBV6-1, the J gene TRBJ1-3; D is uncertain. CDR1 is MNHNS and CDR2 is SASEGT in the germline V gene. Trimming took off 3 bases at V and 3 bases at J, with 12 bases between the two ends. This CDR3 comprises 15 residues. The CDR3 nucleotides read TGTGCCAGCAGTGATAACTGGGTGGTTGGAAACACCATATATTTT. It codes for CASSDNWVVGNTIYF.

CDR3 DNA: TGCGCCAGCACCACAGGGATCGGAAACACCATATATTTT. Its protein is CASTTGIGNTIYF. V and J are TRBV10-1 and TRBJ1-3; the D gene is possibly TRBD1 (6 bases). Germline V gene data show CDR1 as WNHNN and CDR2 as SYGVQD (reference sequence). This CDR3 has 13 amino acids. The germline V and J ends were trimmed by 7 bases and 4 bases, with 11 bases remaining between them.

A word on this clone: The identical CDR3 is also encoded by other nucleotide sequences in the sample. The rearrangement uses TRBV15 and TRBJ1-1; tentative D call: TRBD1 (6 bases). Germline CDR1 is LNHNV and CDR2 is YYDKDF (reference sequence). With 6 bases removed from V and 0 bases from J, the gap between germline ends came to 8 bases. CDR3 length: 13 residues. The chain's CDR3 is CATRGQLNTEAFF. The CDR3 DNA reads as TGTGCCACCAGAGGACAGTTGAACACTGAAGCTTTCTTT.

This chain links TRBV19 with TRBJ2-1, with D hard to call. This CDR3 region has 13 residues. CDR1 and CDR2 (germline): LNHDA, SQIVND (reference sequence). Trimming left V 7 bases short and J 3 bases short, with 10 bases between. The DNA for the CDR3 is TGTGCCAGTAAACTCCCCGACTACAATGAGCAGTTCTTC. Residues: CASKLPDYNEQFF.

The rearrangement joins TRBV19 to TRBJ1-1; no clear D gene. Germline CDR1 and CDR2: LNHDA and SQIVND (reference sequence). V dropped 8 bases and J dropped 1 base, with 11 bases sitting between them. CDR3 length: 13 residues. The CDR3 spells CASSSSKNTEAFF. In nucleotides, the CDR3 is TGTGCCAGTTCCTCAAGCAAGAACACTGAAGCTTTCTTT.

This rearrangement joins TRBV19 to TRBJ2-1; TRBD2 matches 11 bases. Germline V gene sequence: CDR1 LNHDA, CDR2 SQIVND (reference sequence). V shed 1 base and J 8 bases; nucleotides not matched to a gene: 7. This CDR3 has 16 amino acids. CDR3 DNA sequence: TGTGCCAGTAGTATAGGGATAGCGGGGGGGCCACATGAGCAGTTCTTC. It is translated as CASSIGIAGGPHEQFF.

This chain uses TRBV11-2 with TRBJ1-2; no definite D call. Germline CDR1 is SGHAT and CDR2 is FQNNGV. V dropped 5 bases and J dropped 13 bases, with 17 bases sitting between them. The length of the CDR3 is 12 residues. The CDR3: CASSPGPTFCTF. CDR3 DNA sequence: TGTGCCAGCAGCCCAGGACCGACATTTTGCACCTTC.

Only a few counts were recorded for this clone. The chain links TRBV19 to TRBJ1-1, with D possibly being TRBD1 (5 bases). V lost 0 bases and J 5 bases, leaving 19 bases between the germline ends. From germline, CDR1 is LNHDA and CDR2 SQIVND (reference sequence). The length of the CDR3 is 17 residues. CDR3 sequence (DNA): TGTGCCAGTAGTATAGATCGCCCCAGGGTTAGGAGGACTGAAGCTTTCTTT. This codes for CASSIDRPRVRRTEAFF.

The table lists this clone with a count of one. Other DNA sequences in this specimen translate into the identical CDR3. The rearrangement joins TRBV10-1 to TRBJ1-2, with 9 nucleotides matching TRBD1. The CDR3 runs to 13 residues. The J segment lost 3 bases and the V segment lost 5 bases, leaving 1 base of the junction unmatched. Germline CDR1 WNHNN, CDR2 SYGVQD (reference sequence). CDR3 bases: TGCGCCAGCAGTCGGGACAGGGACTATGGCTACACCTTC. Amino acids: CASSRDRDYGYTF.

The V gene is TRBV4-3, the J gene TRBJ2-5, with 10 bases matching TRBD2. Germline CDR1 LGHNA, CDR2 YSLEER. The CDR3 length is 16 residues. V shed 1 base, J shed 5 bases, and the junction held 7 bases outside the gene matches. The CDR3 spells CASSQGIAGGGETQYF. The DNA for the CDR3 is TGCGCCAGCAGCCAAGGGATAGCGGGAGGAGGGGAGACCCAGTACTTC.

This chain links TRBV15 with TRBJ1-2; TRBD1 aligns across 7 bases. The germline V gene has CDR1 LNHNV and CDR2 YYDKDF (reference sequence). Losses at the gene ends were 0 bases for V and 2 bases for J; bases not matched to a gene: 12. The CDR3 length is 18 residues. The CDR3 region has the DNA TGTGCCACCAGCAGAGATCTAGTGGCAGGGGGACTGAACTATGGCTACACCTTC. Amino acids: CATSRDLVAGGLNYGYTF.

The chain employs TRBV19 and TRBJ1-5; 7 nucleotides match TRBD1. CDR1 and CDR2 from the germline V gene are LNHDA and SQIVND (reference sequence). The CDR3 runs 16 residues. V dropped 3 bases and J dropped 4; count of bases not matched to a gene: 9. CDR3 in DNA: TGTGCCAGTAGTATTAGTTTGACAGGGATTAATCAGCCCCAGCATTTT. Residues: CASSISLTGINQPQHF.

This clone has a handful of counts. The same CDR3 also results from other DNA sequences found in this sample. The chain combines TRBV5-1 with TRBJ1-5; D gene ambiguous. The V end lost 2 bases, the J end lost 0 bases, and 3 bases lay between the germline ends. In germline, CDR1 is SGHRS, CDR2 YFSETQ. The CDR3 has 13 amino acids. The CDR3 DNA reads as TGCGCCAGCAGCTTCTCTAGCAATCAGCCCCAGCATTTT. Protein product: CASSFSSNQPQHF.

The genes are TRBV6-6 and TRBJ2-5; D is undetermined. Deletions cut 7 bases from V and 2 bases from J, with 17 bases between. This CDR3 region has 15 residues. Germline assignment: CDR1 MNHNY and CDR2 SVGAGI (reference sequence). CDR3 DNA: TGTGCCAGCAATCGTATATCAGTGGGGCAAGAGACCCAGTACTTC. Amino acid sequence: CASNRISVGQETQYF.

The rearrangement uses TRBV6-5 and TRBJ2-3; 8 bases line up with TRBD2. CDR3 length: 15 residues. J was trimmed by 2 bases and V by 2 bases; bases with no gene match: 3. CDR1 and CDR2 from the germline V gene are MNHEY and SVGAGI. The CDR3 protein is CASSYNGGVTDTQYF. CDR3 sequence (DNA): TGTGCCAGCAGTTACAACGGGGGGGTCACAGATACGCAGTATTTT.

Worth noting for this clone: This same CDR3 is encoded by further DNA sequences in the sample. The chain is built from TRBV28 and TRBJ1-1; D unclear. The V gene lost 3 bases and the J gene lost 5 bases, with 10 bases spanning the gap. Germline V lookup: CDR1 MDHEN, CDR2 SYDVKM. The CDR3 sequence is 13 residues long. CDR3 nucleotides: TGTGCCAGCAGTTTGGTGGGGAGAACTGAAGCTTTCTTT. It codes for CASSLVGRTEAFF.

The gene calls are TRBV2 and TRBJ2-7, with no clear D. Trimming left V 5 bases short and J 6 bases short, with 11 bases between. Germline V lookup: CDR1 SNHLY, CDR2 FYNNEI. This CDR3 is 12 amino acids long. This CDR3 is CASSTTLFEQYF. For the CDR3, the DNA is TGTGCCAGCAGTACGACACTTTTCGAGCAGTACTTC.

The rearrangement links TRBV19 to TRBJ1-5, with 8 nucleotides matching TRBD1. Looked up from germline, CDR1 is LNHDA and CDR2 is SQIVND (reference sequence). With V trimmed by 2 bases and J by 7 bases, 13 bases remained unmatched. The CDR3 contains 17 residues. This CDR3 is CASSIQQQGVVWQPQHF. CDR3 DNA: TGTGCCAGTAGTATACAACAACAGGGGGTAGTATGGCAGCCCCAGCATTTT.

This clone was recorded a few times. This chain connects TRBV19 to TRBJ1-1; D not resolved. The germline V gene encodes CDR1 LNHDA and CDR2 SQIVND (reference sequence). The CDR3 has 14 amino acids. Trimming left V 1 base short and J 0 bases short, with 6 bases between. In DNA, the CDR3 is TGTGCCAGTAGTATAGGTCGGCTGAACACTGAAGCTTTCTTT. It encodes CASSIGRLNTEAFF.